The TCR beta chain under discussion was sequenced for a study of T-cell memory formation after mild COVID-19 (dated by TCRdb to the early 2020s). Background for the entire study: Most TCR sequence clusters were specific to one of the two donors. Two young, previously healthy adult volunteers made up the cohort, one male and one female. T-cell clones expanding and contracting after mild COVID-19 in a couple of donors were tracked by longitudinal TCRalpha and TCRbeta repertoire sequencing.

Sequencing instrument: Illumina NovaSeq 6000. cDNA libraries for TCRalpha and TCRbeta were prepared by 5'RACE using constant-segment primers, with sample barcodes and unique molecular identifiers added. Trizol reagent was used to extract RNA from every sample. Library amplification was performed in two PCR steps, and a second sample barcode and Illumina TruSeq adapters were introduced in the second step. The libraries were sequenced on an Illumina NovaSeq using 2 x 150 bp paired-end reads. Concerning the study's data processing: Reads were demultiplexed and collapsed into UMI-guided consensus sequences with migec v1.2.7. With mixcr v2.1.11, UMI consensuses were aligned to TRA and TRB V and J templates and assembled into clonotypes. A clonotype was counted as expanded or contracted only when both edgeR and NoisET called the clonotype significant, with the noise models trained on biological replicates. edgeR calls used a false discovery rate-adjusted p below 0.01 and a log2 fold-change threshold of 1. As an exploratory analysis of dynamics, PCA with hierarchical clustering was applied to max-normalized trajectories of the 1000 most abundant clonotypes. Separately sequenced CD4+ and CD8+ repertoires were used to assign the CD4 or CD8 phenotype of responding clones. In-frame beta chains were kept once TCRdb had trimmed the public reads at Q25 with fastp and called clones with MiXCR. CDR3 protein duplicates are merged, each entry listing the most common genes and DNA. TCRdb's processing, not the authors' own work, is the source of the V and J calls. This sample has 350,000 to 500,000 distinct CDR3 sequences in its table, and 20% to 30% of those were observed once. The biggest ten clones account for about an eighth of the sample.

Notes on this clonotype: Its specific antigen is unknown. No per-base quality is available; no much larger clone lies one base away.

PBMCs were isolated by Ficoll-Paque density gradient centrifugation. The paper's findings and limits, for the study overall: Balanced CD4/CD8 phenotypes were observed for clones contracting from day 15 to 85, whereas a bias towards CD4+ was observed for a second wave of clones expanding from day 15 to 37. Contracting CD4+ clones were found mainly in CM and EM memory subsets, while CD8+ clones were enriched in EMRA. The study covered only two mild cases, and larger cohorts including severe cases with pre-infection samples were considered necessary. Some responding clones were found in pre-infection memory, which suggests that pre-existing cross-reactive memory T cells took part in the SARS-CoV-2 response. The second-wave clones that peaked on day 37 were not confirmed to be SARS-CoV-2 specific.

V lost 7 bases and J lost 3 bases; the stretch between them is 13 bases long. From the germline V gene (reference sequence), CDR1 is MNHNY and CDR2 is SVGAGI. From cysteine to phenylalanine, the CDR3 is 13 amino acids long. Only the CDR3 DNA stays, 39 bases, in frame from base 1. The chain uses TRBV6-6 and TRBJ2-7; no D gene can be assigned with confidence. The sequence derives from an adult woman who had mild COVID-19 (a few samples of this study predate the infection). The sample titles of this study are shuffled in the database, so cell type and time point are left out; the donor was told from shared clones. Sequenced input: PBMCs or a T cell subset sorted from them (not recorded which). The CDR3 sequence is CASTDPADYEQYF. The DNA reads TGTGCCAGCACCGACCCTGCCGACTACGAGCAGTACTTC.